The T cell receptor beta chain described here comes from a study of cytomegalovirus exposure and HLA in healthy donors. Unmatched junction bases numbered 11, after V lost 4 bases and J lost 4 bases. Germline assignment: CDR1 WSHSY and CDR2 SAAADI. This CDR3 spans 18 amino acids. Primers for the PCR totalled 60 Vbeta and 13 Jbeta. The table came from immunoSEQ multiplex PCR; TCRdb's copy has only in-frame clones and leaves some out. Of approximately 290,000 clones listed, about four fifths were seen once; the top ten hold about 0.3%. The TCR originated in a girl aged 2-10 years in good health and CMV-seronegative. The chain recombines TRBV10-2 with TRBJ2-3, with 13 nucleotides matching TRBD2. The sample consisted of PBMCs. DNA of the CDR3: TGCGCCAGCAGTGGAGCCAGGACTAGCGGGAGCATATCAGATACGCAGTATTTT. Its translation is CASSGARTSGSISDTQYF.